The 15 T cell receptor beta chains presented below share a single source sample, sequenced in a study of T-cell memory formation after mild COVID-19. TCRdb itself ran the 5' RACE reads through MiXCR, one entry per CDR3 protein. The sample includes roughly 120,000 distinct CDR3 sequences, 22% seen only once; the top ten take roughly two fifths. Source material: PBMCs or a T cell subset sorted from them (not recorded which). The receptors were gathered from a young man who had mild COVID-19 (a few samples of this study predate the infection). Cell type and time point are not known.

This clonotype was observed a few times. V and J are TRBV7-3 and TRBJ2-2; D gene unclear. The CDR3 consists of 12 residues. Trimming cost V 5 bases and J 6 bases, with 7 bases left between them. CDR1 is SGHTA, CDR2 FQGTGA, per germline. CDR3 in amino acids: CASSHIPGELFF. The CDR3 coding sequence is TGTGCCAGCAGCCATATCCCCGGGGAGCTGTTTTTT. Full variable domain (missing parts from reference TRBV7-3 and TRBJ2-2): GAGVSQTPSNKVTEKGKYVELRCDPISGHTALYWYRQSLGQGPEFLIYFQGTGAADDSGLPNDRFFAVRPEGSVSTLKIQRTERGDSAVYLCASSHIPGELFFGEGSRLTVL.

Only a few counts were recorded for this clonotype. This chain connects TRBV5-1 to TRBJ2-7; 7 bases agree with TRBD1. This CDR3 spans 14 amino acids. Trimming removed 3 bases from V and 3 bases from J; junction bases left unmatched: 6. Looked up from germline, CDR1 is SGHRS and CDR2 is YFSETQ. CDR3 protein: CASSSDRILYEQYF. CDR3 sequence (DNA): TGCGCCAGCAGCTCGGACAGGATCCTCTACGAGCAGTACTTC.

This clonotype has more than one count but fewer than ten. The genes are TRBV2 and TRBJ1-2; D remains unclear. The CDR3 runs to 13 residues. The germline V gene encodes CDR1 SNHLY and CDR2 FYNNEI. Trimming pared 7 bases from V and 2 bases from J, leaving 11 bases between. The CDR3 loop reads CASKGERNYGYTF. The CDR3 DNA reads TGTGCCAGCAAGGGCGAGAGAAACTATGGCTACACCTTC.

This clonotype was detected only a few times. The chain recombines TRBV7-6 with TRBJ2-7; 7 nucleotides agree with TRBD1. This CDR3 is built from 13 residues. Germline trimming cut 1 base from V and 3 bases from J; bases unmatched to any gene: 0. Germline loops: CDR1 SGHVS, CDR2 FNYEAQ. CDR3 loop: CASSLGDSYEQYV. The CDR3 DNA reads as TGTGCCAGCAGCTTAGGGGACAGCTACGAGCAGTACGTC.

The CDR3 DNA is TGCGCCAGCAGCACAATCCGGATAGGCCCAGATACGCAGTATTTT. Protein product: CASSTIRIGPDTQYF. The rearrangement links TRBV4-1 to TRBJ2-3; the D is unclear. Looked up from germline, CDR1 is MGHRA and CDR2 is YSYEKL. CDR3 length: 15 residues. Trimming left V 5 bases short and J 4 bases short, with 16 bases between.

The chain carries TRBV12-3 or TRBV12-4 and TRBJ1-1; tentatively, D is TRBD1 (5 bases). This CDR3 region has 16 residues. Trimming cost V 3 bases and J 0 bases, with 14 bases left between them. Here the CDR3 reads CASSFGQGHMNTEAFF. The CDR3 region has the DNA TGTGCCAGCAGTTTCGGGCAGGGTCATATGAACACTGAAGCTTTCTTT.

This chain links TRBV6-2 or TRBV6-3 with TRBJ1-6; 7 bases align to TRBD1. J was trimmed by 10 bases and V by 11 bases; bases with no gene match: 11. The CDR3 loop spans 13 amino acids. CDR1 and CDR2 from the germline V gene are MNHEY and SVGEGT. The CDR3, as DNA: TGTGCCTCCGTCCCGGGACAGAACTCACCCCTCCACTTT. Encoded protein: CASVPGQNSPLHF.

This clonotype was seen only a few times. V and J are TRBV7-9 and TRBJ2-2; D possibly corresponds to TRBD2 (5 bases). Germline V gene data show CDR1 as SEHNR and CDR2 as FQNEAQ (reference sequence). The CDR3 length is 12 residues. The V and J ends lost 11 bases and 4 bases respectively, with 11 bases between them. CDR3: CAPRGSTGELFF. DNA of the CDR3: TGTGCCCCCCGGGGAAGCACCGGGGAGCTGTTTTTT.

This clonotype was counted only a few times. The chain recombines TRBV7-9 with TRBJ2-7; D may match TRBD1 or TRBD2 (5 bases each). Germline CDR1 is SEHNR and CDR2 is FQNEAQ (reference sequence). With 6 bases removed from V and 4 bases from J, the gap between germline ends came to 19 bases. CDR3 length: 15 residues. CDR3 DNA: TGTGCCAGCAGTCCAGCTCAGGGTAGAGGGTACGAGCAGTACTTC. This gives the protein CASSPAQGRGYEQYF.

This clonotype was observed a few times. The V call is TRBV7-9, the J call TRBJ1-5; 7 nucleotides agree with TRBD1. The germline CDR1 and CDR2 sequences are SEHNR and FQNEAQ (reference sequence). Germline trimming cut 5 bases from V and 4 bases from J; bases unmatched to any gene: 5. CDR3 size: 14 residues. CDR3 region: CASSPGTENQPQHF. CDR3 nucleotides: TGTGCCAGCAGCCCCGGGACAGAGAATCAGCCCCAGCATTTT.

V usage is TRBV5-1 and J usage is TRBJ2-3; the D call may be TRBD1 or TRBD2 (5 bases each). Trimming removed 4 bases from V and 0 bases from J, with 18 bases in between. This CDR3 is 17 amino acids long. CDR1 is SGHRS and CDR2 is YFSETQ in the germline V gene. The CDR3 DNA follows: TGCGCCAGCAGCATCAGGCAGGGCTGGGGGAGCACAGATACGCAGTATTTT. Amino acids: CASSIRQGWGSTDTQYF.

The chain is built from TRBV2 and TRBJ2-3; D may correspond to TRBD1 or TRBD2 (5 bases each). Trimming left V 4 bases short and J 5 bases short, with 13 bases between. The CDR3 totals 14 residues. The V gene's germline CDR1 is SNHLY and CDR2 FYNNEI. The CDR3 reads CASSAPVGEDTQYF. DNA for the CDR3: TGTGCCAGCAGTGCCCCAGTGGGGGAAGATACGCAGTATTTT.

CDR3 DNA sequence: TGTGCCAGCTCCCGACAGGGTGGGGAGCAGTACGTC. Translated: CASSRQGGEQYV. The V gene is TRBV18, the J gene TRBJ2-7; 7 bases fit TRBD1. The V segment lost 6 bases and the J segment 7 bases; nucleotides outside the gene matches: 6. The CDR3 has 12 amino acids. Germline CDR1 reads KGHSH; CDR2 reads LQKENI.

Details on this clonotype: Mismatch with germline at one junction end may stem from a read error. The rearrangement links TRBV7-7 to TRBJ2-3, with TRBD1 matching 8 bases. The germline V gene encodes CDR1 SSHAT and CDR2 FNYEAQ (reference sequence). This CDR3 is 16 amino acids long. The CDR3 sequence is CASSLEAGGLTDTQYF. The CDR3 region has the DNA TGTGCTAGCAGCTTAGAGGCAGGGGGCTTAACAGATACGCAGTATTTT.

There are a few counts of this clonotype. The chain combines TRBV7-9 with TRBJ1-2, with no clear D. CDR1 and CDR2 from the germline V gene are SEHNR and FQNEAQ (reference sequence). This CDR3 is 14 amino acids long. The V end was cut by 4 bases, the J end by 8 bases, with 17 bases between. Here the CDR3 DNA reads TGTGCCAGCAGCTCAACCTTGAGGGTCGTGGGCTACACCTTC. This codes for CASSSTLRVVGYTF.